The sequence of this T cell receptor beta chain was determined in a study of blood T cell repertoires in COVID-19. Per germline, CDR1 SGHVS and CDR2 FQNEAQ. The length of the CDR3 is 15 residues. With 5 bases clipped from V and 5 bases from J, the junction kept 5 bases outside the gene matches. Clones were read by immunoSEQ multiplex PCR, and TCRdb kept only the in-frame ones, dropping some. The sample shows fewer than 250,000 clones, about 86% of them seen only once. Source material: PBMCs or T cells enriched from blood (not recorded which). V gene TRBV7-8 combines with J gene TRBJ2-1; 11 positions agree with TRBD2. The receptor's source is a woman between 40 and 50 years old with acute COVID-19. The CDR3 DNA sequence: TGTGCCAGCAGCCCAATAGCGGGAGGGGACAATGAGCAGTTCTTC. It translates to CASSPIAGGDNEQFF.